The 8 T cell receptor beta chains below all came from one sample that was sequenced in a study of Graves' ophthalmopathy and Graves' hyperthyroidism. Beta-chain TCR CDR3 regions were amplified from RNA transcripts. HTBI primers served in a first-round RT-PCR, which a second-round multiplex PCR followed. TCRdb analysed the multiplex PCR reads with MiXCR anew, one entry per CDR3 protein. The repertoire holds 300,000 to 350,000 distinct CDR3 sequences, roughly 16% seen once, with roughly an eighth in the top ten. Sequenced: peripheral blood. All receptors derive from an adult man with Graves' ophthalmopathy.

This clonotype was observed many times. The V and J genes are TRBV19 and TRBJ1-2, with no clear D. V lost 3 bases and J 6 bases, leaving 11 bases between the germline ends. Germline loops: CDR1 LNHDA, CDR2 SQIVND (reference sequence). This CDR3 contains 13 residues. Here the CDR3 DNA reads TGTGCCAGTAGTATTCCCCTAACGGATGGCTACACCTTC. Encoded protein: CASSIPLTDGYTF. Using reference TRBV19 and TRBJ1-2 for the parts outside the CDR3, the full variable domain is DGGITQSPKYLFRKEGQNVTLSCEQNLNHDAMYWYRQDPGQGLRLIYYSQIVNDFQKGDIAEGYSVSREKKESFPLTVTSAQKNPTAFYLCASSIPLTDGYTFGSGTRLTVV.

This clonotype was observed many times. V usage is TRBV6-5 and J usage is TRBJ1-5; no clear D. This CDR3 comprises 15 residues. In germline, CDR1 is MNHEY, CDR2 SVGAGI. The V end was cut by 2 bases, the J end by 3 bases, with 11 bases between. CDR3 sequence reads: CASSYDPKVNQPQHF. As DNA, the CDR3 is TGTGCCAGCAGTTACGACCCGAAAGTCAATCAGCCCCAGCATTTT.

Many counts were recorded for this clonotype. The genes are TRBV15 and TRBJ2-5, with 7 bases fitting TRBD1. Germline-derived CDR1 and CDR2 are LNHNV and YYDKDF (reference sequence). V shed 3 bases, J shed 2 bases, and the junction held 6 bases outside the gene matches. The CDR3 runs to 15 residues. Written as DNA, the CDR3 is TGTGCCACCAGCAGGGACAGGCTCGAGCAAGAGACCCAGTACTTC. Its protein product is CATSRDRLEQETQYF. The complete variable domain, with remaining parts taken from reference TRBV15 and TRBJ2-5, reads DAMVIQNPRYQVTQFGKPVTLSCSQTLNHNVMYWYQQKSSQAPKLLFHYYDKDFNNEADTPDNFQSRRPNTSFCFLDIRSPGLGDTAMYLCATSRDRLEQETQYFGPGTRLLVL.

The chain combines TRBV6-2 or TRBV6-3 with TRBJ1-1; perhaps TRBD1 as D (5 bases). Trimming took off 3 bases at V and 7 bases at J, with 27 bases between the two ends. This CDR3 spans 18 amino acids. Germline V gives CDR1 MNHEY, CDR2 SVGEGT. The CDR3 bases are TGTGCCAGCAGTTATTTAGAAGGGCAACCGGGGCTGGAGAATGAAGCTTTCTTT. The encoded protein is CASSYLEGQPGLENEAFF.

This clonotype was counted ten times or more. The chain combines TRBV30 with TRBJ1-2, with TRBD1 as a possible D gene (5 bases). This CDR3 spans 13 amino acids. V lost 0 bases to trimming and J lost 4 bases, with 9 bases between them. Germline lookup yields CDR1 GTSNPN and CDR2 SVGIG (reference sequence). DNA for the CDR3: TGTGCCTGGAGTGTGCAGGGATTCTATGGCTACACCTTC. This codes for CAWSVQGFYGYTF.

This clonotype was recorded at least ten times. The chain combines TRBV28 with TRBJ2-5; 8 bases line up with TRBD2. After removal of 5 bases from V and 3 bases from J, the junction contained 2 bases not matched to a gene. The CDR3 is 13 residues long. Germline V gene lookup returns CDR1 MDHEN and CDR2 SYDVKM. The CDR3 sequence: CASSRGGEETQYF. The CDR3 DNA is TGTGCCAGCAGTCGGGGGGGCGAAGAGACCCAGTACTTC. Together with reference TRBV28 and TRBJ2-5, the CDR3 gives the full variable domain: DVKVTQSSRYLVKRTGEKVFLECVQDMDHENMFWYRQDPGLGLRLIYFSYDVKMKEKGDIPEGYSVSREKKERFSLILESASTNQTSMYLCASSRGGEETQYFGPGTRLLVL.

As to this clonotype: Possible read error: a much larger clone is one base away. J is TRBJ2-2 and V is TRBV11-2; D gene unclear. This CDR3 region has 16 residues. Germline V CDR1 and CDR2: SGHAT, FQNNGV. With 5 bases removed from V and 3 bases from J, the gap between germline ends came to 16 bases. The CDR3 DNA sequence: TGTGCCAGCAGCCCCAAACGGACCAGGCACACCGGGGAGCTGTTTTTT. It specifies CASSPKRTRHTGELFF.

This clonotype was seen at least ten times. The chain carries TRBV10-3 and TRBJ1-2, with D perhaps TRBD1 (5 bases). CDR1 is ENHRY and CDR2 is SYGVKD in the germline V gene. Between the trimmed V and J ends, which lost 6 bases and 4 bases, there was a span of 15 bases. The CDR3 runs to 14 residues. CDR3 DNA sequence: TGTGCCATCAGCGCCCAGGCTAGGGGCTATGGCTACACCTTC. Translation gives CAISAQARGYGYTF.